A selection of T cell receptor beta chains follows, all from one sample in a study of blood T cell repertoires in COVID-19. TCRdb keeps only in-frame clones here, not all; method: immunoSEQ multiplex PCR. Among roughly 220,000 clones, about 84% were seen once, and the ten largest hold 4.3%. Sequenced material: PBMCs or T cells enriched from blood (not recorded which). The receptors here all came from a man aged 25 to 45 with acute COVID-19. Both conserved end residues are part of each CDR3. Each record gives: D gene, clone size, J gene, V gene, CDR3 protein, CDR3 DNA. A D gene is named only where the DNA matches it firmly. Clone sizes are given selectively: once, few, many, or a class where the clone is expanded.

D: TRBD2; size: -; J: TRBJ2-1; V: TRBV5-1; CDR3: CASSSSGGSYEQFF; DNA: TGCGCCAGCAGCTCTAGCGGGGGGAGCTATGAGCAGTTCTTC
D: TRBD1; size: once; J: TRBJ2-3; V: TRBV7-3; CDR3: CASSLTGTGLTGDTQYF; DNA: TGTGCCAGCAGCTTAACCGGGACAGGGTTGACAGGAGATACGCAGTATTTT
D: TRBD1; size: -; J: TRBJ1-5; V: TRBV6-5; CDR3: CASFRTGVNQPQHF; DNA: TGTGCCAGCTTCAGGACAGGGGTCAATCAGCCCCAGCATTTT
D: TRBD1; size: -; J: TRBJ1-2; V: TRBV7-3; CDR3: CASSSKETGENYGYTF; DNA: TGTGCCAGCAGCTCGAAAGAGACAGGGGAAAACTATGGCTACACCTTC
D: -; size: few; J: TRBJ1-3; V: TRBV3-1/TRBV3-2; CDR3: CASRASLGSGNTIYF; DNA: TGTGCCAGCAGGGCTAGCCTTGGCTCTGGAAACACCATATATTTT
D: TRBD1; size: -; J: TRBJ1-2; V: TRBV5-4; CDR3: CASSLEDRAYGYTF; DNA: TGTGCCAGCAGCTTGGAAGACAGGGCCTATGGCTACACCTTC
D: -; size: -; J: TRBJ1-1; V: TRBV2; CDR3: CASSPDGLLDGTEAFF; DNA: TGTGCCAGCAGTCCGGACGGACTTCTTGACGGCACTGAAGCTTTCTTT
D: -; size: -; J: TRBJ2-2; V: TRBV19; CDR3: CASSIGGFNTGELFF; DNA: TGTGCCAGTAGTATAGGCGGGTTTAACACCGGGGAGCTGTTTTTT
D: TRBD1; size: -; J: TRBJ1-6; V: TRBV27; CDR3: CASSPWTGVDNSPLHF; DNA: TGTGCCAGCAGTCCGTGGACAGGGGTGGATAATTCACCCCTCCACTTT
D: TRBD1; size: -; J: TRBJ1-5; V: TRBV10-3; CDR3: CAIRGQGENQPQHF; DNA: TGTGCCATCAGGGGACAGGGCGAAAATCAGCCCCAGCATTTT
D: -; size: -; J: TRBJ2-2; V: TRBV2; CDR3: CASRKTVTNTGELFF; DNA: TGTGCCAGCCGTAAGACAGTAACGAACACCGGGGAGCTGTTTTTT
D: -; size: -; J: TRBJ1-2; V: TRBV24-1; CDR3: CATSDLATDGYTF; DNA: TGTGCCACCAGTGATTTGGCAACAGATGGCTACACCTTC
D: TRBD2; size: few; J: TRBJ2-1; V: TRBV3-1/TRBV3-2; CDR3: CASSQGVGGGLYNEQFF; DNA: TGTGCCAGCAGCCAAGGCGTGGGCGGGGGGCTCTACAATGAGCAGTTCTTC
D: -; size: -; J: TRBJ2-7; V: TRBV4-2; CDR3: CASSQSPGGPYEQYF; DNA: TGTGCCAGCAGCCAAAGCCCCGGGGGTCCCTACGAGCAGTACTTC
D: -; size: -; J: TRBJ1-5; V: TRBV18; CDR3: CASSSYKSREPQHF; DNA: TGTGCCAGCTCATCATATAAGTCCCGGGAGCCCCAGCATTTT
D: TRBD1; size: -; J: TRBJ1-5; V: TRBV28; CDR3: CASSSPGQGYQPQHF; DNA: TGTGCCAGCAGTTCACCGGGACAGGGTTACCAGCCCCAGCATTTT
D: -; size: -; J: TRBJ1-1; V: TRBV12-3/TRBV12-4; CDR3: CASSFRNTEAFF; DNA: TGTGCCAGCAGTTTTAGGAACACTGAAGCTTTCTTT
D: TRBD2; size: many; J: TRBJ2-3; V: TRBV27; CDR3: CASSQERTSRQSTDTQYF; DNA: TGTGCCAGCAGTCAAGAGCGGACTAGCCGACAAAGCACAGATACGCAGTATTTT
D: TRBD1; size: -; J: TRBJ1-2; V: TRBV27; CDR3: CASSPGQGIWDGYTF; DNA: TGTGCCAGCAGTCCGGGACAGGGGATATGGGATGGCTACACCTTC
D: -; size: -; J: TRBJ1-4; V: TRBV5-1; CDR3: CASSLGGLAEKLFF; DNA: TGCGCCAGCAGCTTGGGGGGCCTGGCTGAAAAACTGTTTTTT
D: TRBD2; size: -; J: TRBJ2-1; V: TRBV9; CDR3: CASSVGPVAGLVLVEQFF; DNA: TGTGCCAGCAGCGTAGGGCCGGTAGCGGGCCTAGTTTTGGTTGAGCAGTTCTTC
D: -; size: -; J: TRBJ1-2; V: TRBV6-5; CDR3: CASGAGNYGYTF; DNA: TGTGCCAGCGGGGCGGGGAACTATGGCTACACCTTC
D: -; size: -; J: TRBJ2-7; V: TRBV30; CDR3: CALGGLHYEQYF; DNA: TGTGCCCTAGGGGGACTACACTACGAGCAGTACTTC
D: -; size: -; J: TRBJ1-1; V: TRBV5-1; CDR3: CASSLMGRGMNTEAFF; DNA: TGCGCCAGCAGCTTGATGGGGCGCGGAATGAACACTGAAGCTTTCTTT
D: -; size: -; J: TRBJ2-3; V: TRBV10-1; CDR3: CASSDSGGTDTQYF; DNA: TGCGCCAGCAGTGACTCAGGGGGCACAGATACGCAGTATTTT
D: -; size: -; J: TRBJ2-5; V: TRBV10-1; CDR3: CASSEGRGKETQYF; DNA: TGCGCCAGCAGCGAGGGGAGGGGGAAGGAGACCCAGTACTTC
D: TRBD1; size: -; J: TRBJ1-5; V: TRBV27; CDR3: CASTPTGNINQPQHF; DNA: TGTGCCAGCACCCCGACAGGGAATATCAATCAGCCCCAGCATTTT
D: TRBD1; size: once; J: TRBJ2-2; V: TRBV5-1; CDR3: CASSLSTGEAGELFF; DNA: TGCGCCAGCAGTCTTTCGACAGGGGAGGCCGGGGAGCTGTTTTTT
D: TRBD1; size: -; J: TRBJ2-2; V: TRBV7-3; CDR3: CASSLTHRGLHTGELFF; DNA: TGTGCCAGCAGCTTAACGCACAGGGGGCTGCACACCGGGGAGCTGTTTTTT
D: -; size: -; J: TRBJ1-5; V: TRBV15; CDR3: CATSRDVTLNQPQHF; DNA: TGTGCCACCAGCAGAGATGTCACTCTCAATCAGCCCCAGCATTTT
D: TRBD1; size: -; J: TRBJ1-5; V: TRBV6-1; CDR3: CASSELGQGNQPQHF; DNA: TGTGCCAGCAGTGAGCTCGGACAGGGGAATCAGCCCCAGCATTTT
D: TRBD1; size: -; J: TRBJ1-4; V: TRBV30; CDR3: CAWSVGGSSNEKLFF; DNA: TGTGCCTGGAGTGTAGGGGGCAGTTCGAATGAAAAACTGTTTTTT
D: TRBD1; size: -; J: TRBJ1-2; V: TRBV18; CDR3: CASSPPKATGAGGYTF; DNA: TGTGCCAGCTCACCACCTAAGGCGACAGGGGCTGGCGGCTACACCTTC
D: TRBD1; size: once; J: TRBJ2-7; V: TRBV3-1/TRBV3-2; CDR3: CASSDRDRVYEQYF; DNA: TGTGCCAGCAGCGACCGGGACAGAGTCTACGAGCAGTACTTC
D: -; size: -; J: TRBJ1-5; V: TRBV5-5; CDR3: CASSLGGFSQPQHF; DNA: TGTGCCAGCAGCTTAGGGGGATTCAGCCAGCCCCAGCATTTT
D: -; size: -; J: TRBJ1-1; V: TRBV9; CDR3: CASSVDQAGRGTEAFF; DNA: TGTGCCAGCAGCGTAGATCAAGCAGGGAGGGGCACTGAAGCTTTCTTT
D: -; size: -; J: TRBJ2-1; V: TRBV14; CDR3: CASSQSGGPSYNEQFF; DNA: TGTGCCAGCAGCCAATCTGGCGGGCCCTCCTACAATGAGCAGTTCTTC
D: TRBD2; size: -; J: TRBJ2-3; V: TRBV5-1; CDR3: CASGIAGPTDTQYF; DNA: TGCGCCAGCGGAATAGCGGGACCCACAGATACGCAGTATTTT
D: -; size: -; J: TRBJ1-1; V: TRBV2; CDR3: CASRGRGRGTEAFF; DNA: TGTGCCAGCAGGGGGAGGGGACGGGGCACTGAAGCTTTCTTT
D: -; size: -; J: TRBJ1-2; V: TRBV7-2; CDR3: CASSLAEVGYTF; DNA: TGTGCCAGCAGCTTAGCGGAGGTTGGCTACACCTTC
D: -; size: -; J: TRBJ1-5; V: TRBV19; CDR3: CASSIAIGGTTNQPQHF; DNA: TGTGCCAGTAGTATAGCGATAGGGGGTACTACAAATCAGCCCCAGCATTTT
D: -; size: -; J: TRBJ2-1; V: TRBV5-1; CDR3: CASSSADYSNEQFF; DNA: TGCGCCAGCAGCTCCGCCGACTACTCCAATGAGCAGTTCTTC
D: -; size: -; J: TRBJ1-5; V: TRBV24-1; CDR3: CATSRQGNQPQHF; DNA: TGTGCCACCAGTCGACAGGGCAATCAGCCCCAGCATTTT
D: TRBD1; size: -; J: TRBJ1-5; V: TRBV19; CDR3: CASREQGGNQPQHF; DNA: TGTGCCAGCAGGGAACAGGGGGGGAATCAGCCCCAGCATTTT
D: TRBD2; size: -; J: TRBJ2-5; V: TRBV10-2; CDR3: CASSDPAIAGAEETQYF; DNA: TGCGCCAGCAGTGATCCAGCTATAGCGGGGGCAGAAGAGACCCAGTACTTC
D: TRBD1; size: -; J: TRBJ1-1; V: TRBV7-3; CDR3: CASSAQQGAAEAFF; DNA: TGTGCCAGCAGCGCTCAACAGGGGGCGGCTGAAGCTTTCTTT
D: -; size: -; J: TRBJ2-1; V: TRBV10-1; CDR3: CASSGYSQGSQFF; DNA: TGCGCCAGCAGTGGATACTCACAGGGTTCGCAGTTCTTC
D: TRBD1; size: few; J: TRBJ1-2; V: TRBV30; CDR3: CAWSPPQGAKGYTF; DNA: TGTGCCTGGAGTCCTCCCCAGGGGGCGAAAGGCTACACCTTC
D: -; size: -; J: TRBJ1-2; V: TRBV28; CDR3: CASSATGPYGYTF; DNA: TGTGCCAGCAGCGCGACAGGACCCTATGGCTACACCTTC
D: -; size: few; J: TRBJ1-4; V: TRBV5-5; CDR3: CASSLAPILINEKLFF; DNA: TGTGCCAGCAGCTTGGCTCCGATTCTAATTAATGAAAAACTGTTTTTT
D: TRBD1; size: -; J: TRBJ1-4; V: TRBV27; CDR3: CASSSLASDRGLGEKLFF; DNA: TGTGCCAGCAGTTCCCTGGCCTCAGACAGGGGCTTAGGTGAAAAACTGTTTTTT